This T cell receptor (beta chain) is from a study of T cells in Graves' hyperthyroidism and ophthalmopathy. TCR beta CDR3 regions were amplified from RNA. HTBI primers drove first-round RT-PCR of the TCR CDR3. MiXCR, applied by TCRdb to the multiplex PCR reads, yields one record per CDR3 protein. The table has about 210,000 distinct CDR3 sequences, under 20% seen once. Germline V lookup: CDR1 KGHSH, CDR2 LQKENI. This CDR3 is built from 16 residues. Comment on this clonotype: This clone may be a read error of a much larger clone one base away.

Patients were excluded because of uncontrolled infection, other autoimmune disease, pregnancy or lactation. The specimen sequenced was blood. The source of this sequence is a man aged 45 to 65 with Graves' hyperthyroidism. The rearrangement links TRBV18 to TRBJ1-4; 9 nucleotides line up with TRBD1. CDR3 loop: CASSPPSGTGTEELFF. In DNA, the CDR3 is TGTGCCAGCTCACCACCCTCCGGGACAGGGACTGAAGAACTGTTTTTT.